The entry below describes one T cell receptor beta chain. There are many counts of this clonotype. The antigen this receptor binds is unknown. No clone much larger than this one lies a single base away; base qualities are absent. Ends trimmed: V by 5 bases, J by 5 bases; bases unmatched to a gene: 12. Looking up the germline V gene yields CDR1 ENHRY and CDR2 SYGVKD. The CDR3, from cysteine to phenylalanine, totals 15 residues. The kept DNA is CDR3 alone, 45 bases in frame from the first base. The data were taken from a study of T-cell reconstitution after alpha-beta-depleted transplantation in children listed by TCRdb under 2016. About the investigation overall: Using TCR repertoire profiling, the study quantitatively followed how T-cell immune reconstitution unfolded in children after TCRalphabeta/CD19-depleted allogeneic hematopoietic cell transplantation.

The library was generated by PCR. Sequencing took place on an Illumina HiSeq 2500. To normalize quantification of the TCRbeta repertoire, the TCR libraries were built with molecular barcoding that relied on unique molecular identifiers. TCRdb itself trimmed the public reads at Q25 with fastp, ran MiXCR and retained productive beta chains. Each CDR3 protein appears once, grouped with its most common genes and DNA. The sample table records some 500,000 distinct CDR3 sequences; approximately 20% of these occur just once. The top ten constitute 2.5% to 3.5% of the sample. In this chain, TRBV10-3 is recombined with TRBJ2-7, with 7 junctional bases fitting TRBD1. This clonotype originated in a human donor who donated a stem cell graft to a child with acute lymphoblastic leukemia. The specimen was PBMCs from the stem cell graft donor, collected from the stem cell graft. The DNA sequence is given as TGTGCCATCAGTTTTCCCGAGGGGGCGCGGGACGAGCAGTACTTC. This is translated as CAISFPEGARDEQYF.